This paragraph covers one T cell receptor beta chain sequence. This entry belongs to a study of Ad26.COV2.S vaccination and SARS-CoV-2 variants. Libraries were prepared by immunoSEQ multiplex PCR; TCRdb keeps only in-frame clonotypes and omits some of them. The table lists about 400,000 clones, roughly 85% of them singletons. Stated treatment: some 20 received Ad26.COV2.S at low or high dose, single or two shots; 5 received placebo; per-sample allocation not given. Sampling was done on day 63 after the first vaccine or placebo injection. Sequencing used peripheral blood, obtained in a trial of Ad26.COV2.S vaccine versus placebo. This clonotype was sampled from a person between 18 and 60 years old who received the Ad26.COV2.S COVID-19 vaccine or a placebo.

CDR3 sequence: CASSWGQATSPGYGYTF. As DNA, the CDR3 is TGTGCCAGCAGCTGGGGACAGGCGACATCTCCCGGCTATGGCTACACCTTC. The V gene is TRBV11-2, the J gene TRBJ1-2; 8 bases line up with TRBD1. V lost 4 bases and J lost 4; bases outside the gene matches: 14. CDR1 is SGHAT and CDR2 is FQNNGV in the germline V gene. The CDR3 loop spans 17 amino acids.